This T cell receptor beta chain came from a study of cytomegalovirus exposure and HLA in healthy donors. Study results and caveats: It was reportedly the case that the classifier diagnosed cytomegalovirus status with high specificity and sensitivity. Listed as cytomegalovirus-associated were about 160 TCR beta chains.

V was pared by 3 bases and J by 5 bases, with 8 bases between. Germline CDR1 is SNHLY and CDR2 is FYNNEI. This CDR3 contains 13 residues. Only in-frame clones appear in the TCRdb table, and some are missing; sequencing was by immunoSEQ multiplex PCR. Of under 200,000 clones in the sample, around 88% were seen once. The donors belonged to the roughly 110-subject validation cohort, separate from the approximately 670-subject first cohort. With regard to this clone: The antigen is unknown.

The chain joins TRBV2 to TRBJ2-1; possibly TRBD2 for D (6 bases). The sample taken for sequencing was PBMCs. The sequence came from a woman aged 18-35 years in good health and CMV-seronegative. For the CDR3, the DNA is TGTGCCAGCAGTGATGCGGGGAACAATGAGCAGTTCTTC. Translated, it gives CASSDAGNNEQFF.